This T cell receptor beta chain was found in a study of long-term antiretroviral therapy in people with HIV. An immunoSEQ assay, version v3.0, was performed at survey level. Repertoires were generated with immunoSEQ multiplex PCR, while TCRdb's copy carries only in-frame clones and drops some. Of about 16,000 clones detected, over 70% appear once; the ten largest clones hold about 15%. V gave up 4 bases and J gave up 5 bases, with 11 bases separating them. Germline CDR1 reads SGHDN; CDR2 reads FVKESK. The CDR3 totals 13 residues. A few counts support this clone. This chain uses TRBV14 with TRBJ1-2, with D maybe TRBD1 (6 bases). Sample: unsorted PBMCs, taken 1.5 years before starting antiretroviral therapy. This receptor was obtained from a woman between 50 and 59 years old with HIV. CDR3 in amino acids: CASSRDTGYGYTF. The CDR3, as DNA: TGTGCCAGCAGCCGAGATACAGGGTATGGCTACACCTTC. The entire variable domain, with the rest obtained from reference TRBV14 and TRBJ1-2, is as follows: EAGVTQFPSHSVIEKGQTVTLRCDPISGHDNLYWYRRVMGKEIKFLLHFVKESKQDESGMPNNRFLAERTGGTYSTLKVQPAELEDSGVYFCASSRDTGYGYTFGSGTRLTVV.